The 32 T cell receptor beta chains below all came from one sample that was sequenced in a study of blood T cell repertoires in COVID-19. Measured with immunoSEQ multiplex PCR; TCRdb has only the in-frame clones, and not every one. The repertoire includes roughly 330,000 clones, approximately 87% of them detected once, and over 4% sits in the top ten. The sample comprised PBMCs or T cells enriched from blood (not recorded which). The source of these receptors is a woman in her twenties or thirties who had recovered from COVID-19.

The chain couples TRBV5-6 to TRBJ2-7; D is possibly TRBD2 (5 bases). The CDR3 is 16 residues long. Germline CDR1 and CDR2: SGHDT and YYEEEE. V shed 2 bases and J shed 3 bases, with 18 bases lying between them. The CDR3, as DNA: TGTGCCAGCAGCTTTTTCGGGCGGGTAGGAAGCTACGAGCAGTACTTC. Protein: CASSFFGRVGSYEQYF.

The rearrangement joins TRBV6-4 to TRBJ2-3, with a possible D match to TRBD1 (6 bases). In germline, CDR1 is MRHNA, CDR2 SNTAGT. V was pared by 10 bases and J by 0 bases, with 17 bases between. This CDR3 spans 15 amino acids. The CDR3: CATKQSGVSTDTQYF. The DNA for the CDR3 is TGTGCCACCAAGCAATCAGGGGTCAGCACAGATACGCAGTATTTT.

The chain uses TRBV28 and TRBJ1-5; TRBD1 agrees at 8 bases. The CDR3 runs to 14 residues. From germline, CDR1 is MDHEN and CDR2 SYDVKM. Unmatched junction bases numbered 12, after V lost 11 bases and J lost 6 bases. The CDR3, as DNA: TGTGCCGGAGAACCTGGCGACAGGGGTCAGCCCCAGCATTTT. Protein sequence: CAGEPGDRGQPQHF.

This chain links TRBV5-1 with TRBJ1-1; no clear D gene. Germline loops: CDR1 SGHRS, CDR2 YFSETQ. Trimming stripped 3 bases from V and 5 bases from J, with 14 bases between. The CDR3 is 14 amino acids. The CDR3 DNA is TGCGCCAGCAGCTCCCGGGAAAGGAGGACTGAAGCTTTCTTT. Translation: CASSSRERRTEAFF.

The genes are TRBV11-2 and TRBJ2-7; 7 positions match TRBD1. This CDR3 is 13 amino acids long. CDR1 is SGHAT and CDR2 is FQNNGV in the germline V gene. V gave up 11 bases and J gave up 7 bases; unmatched junction bases: 14. The CDR3: CASRPRGQREQYF. CDR3 DNA sequence: TGTGCCTCGAGGCCAAGGGGGCAACGGGAGCAGTACTTC.

V gene TRBV6-5 combines with J gene TRBJ1-5; 7 nucleotides agree with TRBD1. The CDR3 spans 14 residues. V lost 6 bases to trimming and J lost 7 bases; unmatched junction nucleotides: 9. Germline CDR1 is MNHEY and CDR2 is SVGAGI. CDR3: CASRPLGTEQPQHF. DNA for the CDR3: TGTGCCAGCAGACCTCTCGGGACAGAACAGCCCCAGCATTTT.

This clone was picked up one time. The CDR3 DNA reads as TGTGCCAGCAGTCCCAGGGAACGTTCACCCCTCCACTTT. It codes for CASSPRERSPLHF. The chain combines TRBV12-3 or TRBV12-4 with TRBJ1-6; the D gene is possibly TRBD1 (5 bases). Trimming stripped 5 bases from V and 9 bases from J, with 11 bases between. The CDR3 runs 13 residues.

The chain links TRBV6-5 to TRBJ1-2; TRBD1 might be the D (6 bases). The germline gives CDR1 MNHEY, CDR2 SVGAGI. Trimming pared 7 bases from V and 6 bases from J, leaving 21 bases between. The CDR3 spans 15 residues. CDR3 protein: CASTPRSGQRNGYTF. The CDR3 DNA follows: TGTGCCAGCACTCCCCGCTCCGGACAGCGTAATGGCTACACCTTC.

J is TRBJ2-3 and V is TRBV5-5; 8 bases are a match to TRBD1. V shed 1 base, J shed 6 bases, and the junction held 4 bases outside the gene matches. Germline V gene sequence: CDR1 SGHKS, CDR2 YYEKEE (reference sequence). This CDR3 is 14 amino acids long. CDR3 sequence (DNA): TGTGCCAGCAGCTTGTTACAGGGGGACGATACGCAGTATTTT. Translated: CASSLLQGDDTQYF.

The V gene is TRBV19, the J gene TRBJ1-5, with D unresolved. Germline loops: CDR1 LNHDA, CDR2 SQIVND (reference sequence). V was clipped by 3 bases and J by 4 bases, with 19 bases between them. The CDR3 length is 17 residues. CDR3 region: CASSIKVRSAQNQPQHF. In nucleotides, the CDR3 is TGTGCCAGTAGTATTAAGGTCCGGAGCGCACAAAATCAGCCCCAGCATTTT.

The chain has TRBV4-3 and TRBJ2-3; 9 bases map to TRBD1. The CDR3 has 16 amino acids. V gave up 0 bases and J gave up 3 bases; unmatched junction bases: 4. Germline V gives CDR1 LGHNA, CDR2 YSLEER. The CDR3 DNA sequence: TGCGCCAGCAGCCAAGAGGACAGGGGAGGGACAGATACGCAGTATTTT. Amino acids: CASSQEDRGGTDTQYF.

The DNA of the CDR3 is TGTGCCAGCGAGGGGGCCTTCGAGCAGTTCTTC. Its protein is CASEGAFEQFF. V usage is TRBV5-5 and J usage is TRBJ2-1; the match to TRBD1 covers 7 bases. After removal of 7 bases from V and 10 bases from J, the junction contained 5 bases not matched to a gene. CDR1 is SGHKS, CDR2 YYEKEE, per germline (reference sequence). The CDR3 is 11 amino acids.

The chain recombines TRBV20-1 with TRBJ2-3, with 12 bases aligning to TRBD2. The CDR3 covers 15 residues. V was clipped by 6 bases and J by 7 bases; unmatched bases: 11. Germline V gene lookup returns CDR1 DFQATT and CDR2 SNEGSKA (reference sequence). CDR3 nucleotides: TGCAGTGCGAGTAGGCTAGCGGGGGGGGGTTATACGCAGTATTTT. This translates into CSASRLAGGGYTQYF.

The V and J genes are TRBV2 and TRBJ2-2, with 7 bases that match TRBD1. The CDR3 has 14 amino acids. Germline values: CDR1 SNHLY, CDR2 FYNNEI. V lost 7 bases to trimming and J lost 8 bases; unmatched junction nucleotides: 10. The DNA of the CDR3 is TGTGCCAGCAATCAACAGGGGATTACAGGGGAGCTGTTTTTT. Translated: CASNQQGITGELFF.

DNA of the CDR3: TGCGCCAGCAGCGAGCAGATAGCGGGGGGGCGTAATGAGCAGTTCTTC. As protein: CASSEQIAGGRNEQFF. This chain uses TRBV4-1 with TRBJ2-1, with 11 bases fitting TRBD2. Trimming removed 5 bases from V and 7 bases from J; junction bases left unmatched: 10. This CDR3 comprises 16 residues. Germline V gene data show CDR1 as MGHRA and CDR2 as YSYEKL.

The chain links TRBV1 to TRBJ2-7; TRBD1 was called by the table and not checked on the DNA. TRBV1 is a recognized pseudogene. The CDR3 contains 18 residues. This CDR3 is CTSSQGVSGTGRDYEQYF. The DNA for the CDR3 is TGCACCAGCAGCCAAGGCGTCTCCGGGACAGGGAGAGACTACGAGCAGTACTTC.

The CDR3 loop reads CASSLARGQKPQHF. In DNA form, the CDR3 reads TGTGCCAGCAGCTTAGCCAGGGGGCAGAAGCCCCAGCATTTT. The chain links TRBV7-2 to TRBJ1-5, with 8 positions matching TRBD1. The CDR3 runs to 14 residues. V dropped 0 bases and J dropped 8; count of bases not matched to a gene: 3. Germline CDR1 is SGHTA and CDR2 is FQGNSA. Full variable domain (remainder filled in from reference TRBV7-2 and TRBJ1-5): GAGVSQSPSNKVTEKGKDVELRCDPISGHTALYWYRQSLGQGLEFLIYFQGNSAPDKSGLPSDRFSAERTGGSVSTLTIQRTQQEDSAVYLCASSLARGQKPQHFGDGTRLSIL.

This clone occurred a few times. The chain joins TRBV5-1 to TRBJ1-1; D remains ambiguous. Trimming stripped 4 bases from V and 5 bases from J, with 9 bases between. CDR3 length equals 12 residues. Per germline, CDR1 SGHRS and CDR2 YFSETQ. The CDR3 DNA reads TGCGCCAGCAGCGAACCGGGGACTGAAGCTTTCTTT. Translation gives CASSEPGTEAFF. Full variable domain (remainder filled in from reference TRBV5-1 and TRBJ1-1): KAGVTQTPRYLIKTRGQQVTLSCSPISGHRSVSWYQQTPGQGLQFLFEYFSETQRNKGNFPGRFSGRQFSNSRSEMNVSTLELGDSALYLCASSEPGTEAFFGQGTRLTVV.

This clone was seen a single time. V gene TRBV6-5 combines with J gene TRBJ1-1; TRBD1 might be the D (5 bases). Trimming cost V 6 bases and J 5 bases, with 10 bases left between them. In germline, CDR1 is MNHEY, CDR2 SVGAGI. The CDR3 sequence is 12 residues long. This chain's CDR3 is CASSLGQTEAFF. In DNA form, the CDR3 reads TGTGCCAGCAGCCTCGGACAAACTGAAGCTTTCTTT.

The chain links TRBV5-1 to TRBJ2-2, with 7 bases matching TRBD2. The germline CDR1 and CDR2 sequences are SGHRS and YFSETQ. Germline trimming cut 0 bases from V and 6 bases from J; bases unmatched to any gene: 5. The CDR3 is made up of 15 amino acids. CDR3 coding DNA: TGCGCCAGCAGCTTGGCCAGCGGGGAGTCCGGGGAGCTGTTTTTT. Translated, it gives CASSLASGESGELFF. Full variable domain (rest looked up from reference TRBV5-1 and TRBJ2-2): KAGVTQTPRYLIKTRGQQVTLSCSPISGHRSVSWYQQTPGQGLQFLFEYFSETQRNKGNFPGRFSGRQFSNSRSEMNVSTLELGDSALYLCASSLASGESGELFFGEGSRLTVL.

The V and J genes are TRBV27 and TRBJ1-3; maybe TRBD1 (6 bases). Trimming removed 2 bases at V and 2 bases at J, with 22 bases between. The germline CDR1 and CDR2 sequences are MNHEY and SMNVEV (reference sequence). The CDR3 is 19 residues long. The CDR3 protein is CASSLRSPGAFNAGNTIYF. CDR3 bases: TGTGCCAGCAGTTTACGTTCTCCAGGGGCTTTTAACGCTGGAAACACCATATATTTT.

The chain links TRBV19 to TRBJ2-1, with D possibly TRBD2 on 6 matching bases. Trimming stripped 0 bases from V and 9 bases from J, with 9 bases between. The CDR3 has 13 residues. Germline V CDR1 and CDR2: LNHDA, SQIVND (reference sequence). The CDR3 loop is CASSIDPGGEQFF. The CDR3 DNA sequence: TGTGCCAGTAGTATAGATCCCGGGGGTGAGCAGTTCTTC.

This rearrangement joins TRBV5-1 to TRBJ1-2, with a possible D match to TRBD1 (6 bases). Germline V CDR1 and CDR2: SGHRS, YFSETQ. V was cut by 3 bases and J by 5 bases, with 17 bases left in between. This CDR3 has 15 amino acids. The CDR3 DNA is TGCGCCAGCAGCTACACACAGGGAAACGGGTATGGCTACACCTTC. Residues: CASSYTQGNGYGYTF.

The V call is TRBV4-1, the J call TRBJ2-7; the match to TRBD2 covers 8 bases. CDR3 length: 16 amino acids. V shed 0 bases, J shed 3 bases, and the junction held 7 bases outside the gene matches. Germline V gene lookup returns CDR1 MGHRA and CDR2 YSYEKL. As DNA, the CDR3 is TGCGCCAGCAGCCAAGAACCGGGGGGGGCCCTCTACGAGCAGTACTTC. This gives the protein CASSQEPGGALYEQYF.

V usage is TRBV5-5 and J usage is TRBJ2-1; 7 nucleotides align to TRBD1. Losses at the gene ends were 3 bases for V and 13 bases for J; bases not matched to a gene: 7. The CDR3 has 12 residues. CDR1 and CDR2 (germline): SGHKS, YYEKEE (reference sequence). For the CDR3, the DNA is TGTGCCAGCAGCTCGACAGGGTCCCGTCAGTTCTTC. It translates to CASSSTGSRQFF.

The CDR3 coding sequence is TGCGCCAGCAGCTTGGGTGCCGGGACAAGGGACGAGCAGTACTTC. This encodes CASSLGAGTRDEQYF. The rearrangement uses TRBV5-1 and TRBJ2-7, with D tentatively TRBD1 (6 bases). Trimming shortened V by 0 bases and J by 5 bases, and 15 bases separated the two germline ends. Germline V gene sequence: CDR1 SGHRS, CDR2 YFSETQ. This CDR3 has 15 amino acids.

This rearrangement joins TRBV9 to TRBJ2-3; no clear D. Germline loops: CDR1 SGDLS, CDR2 YYNGEE. The CDR3 contains 14 residues. V was cut by 1 base and J by 2 bases, with 8 bases left in between. The DNA of the CDR3 is TGTGCCAGCAGCGTATTGCAGAACACAGATACGCAGTATTTT. Encoded protein: CASSVLQNTDTQYF.

The gene calls are TRBV18 and TRBJ2-7, with D possibly matching TRBD1 (5 bases). With 3 bases removed from V and 1 base from J, the gap between germline ends came to 10 bases. This CDR3 spans 14 amino acids. Germline V gene data show CDR1 as KGHSH and CDR2 as LQKENI. The DNA for the CDR3 is TGTGCCAGCTCACCGACCAGACAGTCCTACGAGCAGTACTTC. The encoded protein is CASSPTRQSYEQYF.

The V and J genes are TRBV28 and TRBJ2-1; D gene ambiguous. Trimming shortened V by 10 bases and J by 0 bases, and 13 bases separated the two germline ends. CDR3 length equals 14 residues. The germline CDR1 and CDR2 sequences are MDHEN and SYDVKM. The CDR3 coding sequence is TGTGCCATCCGCGCTCCTGGCTCCTACAATGAGCAGTTCTTC. Translating gives CAIRAPGSYNEQFF. The full variable domain, rest sourced from reference TRBV28 and TRBJ2-1, is DVKVTQSSRYLVKRTGEKVFLECVQDMDHENMFWYRQDPGLGLRLIYFSYDVKMKEKGDIPEGYSVSREKKERFSLILESASTNQTSMYLCAIRAPGSYNEQFFGPGTRLTVL.

This clone has only one observation. The chain joins TRBV9 to TRBJ2-3; D gene unclear. Germline CDR1 and CDR2: SGDLS and YYNGEE. The CDR3 loop spans 14 amino acids. Trimming shortened V by 2 bases and J by 1 base, and 8 bases separated the two germline ends. The CDR3 bases are TGTGCCAGCAGCGTCAATACAGGCACAGATACGCAGTATTTT. Its translation is CASSVNTGTDTQYF.

This clone was found once. The J gene is TRBJ2-3, the V gene TRBV30, with unresolved D. This CDR3 region has 15 residues. V lost 3 bases and J lost 1, with 14 bases in between. Germline V gives CDR1 GTSNPN, CDR2 SVGIG (reference sequence). CDR3 nucleotides: TGTGCCTGGAGCCTAAGACATGTGGGCACAGATACGCAGTATTTT. Amino acids: CAWSLRHVGTDTQYF.

The chain recombines TRBV7-4 with TRBJ2-7; D is undetermined. The CDR3 consists of 15 residues. Trimming pared 7 bases from V and 3 bases from J, leaving 19 bases between. From germline, CDR1 is SGHVT and CDR2 SQSDAQ. The DNA for the CDR3 is TGTGCCAGCATTGGGCGATTATTAACCGACTACGAGCAGTACTTC. Protein sequence: CASIGRLLTDYEQYF. Based on the CDR3 plus reference TRBV7-4 and TRBJ2-7, the full variable domain is GAGVSQSPRYKVAKRGRDVALRCDSISGHVTLYWYRQTLGQGSEVLTYSQSDAQRDKSGRPSGRFSAERPERSVSTLKIQRTEQGDSAVYLCASIGRLLTDYEQYFGPGTRLTVT.